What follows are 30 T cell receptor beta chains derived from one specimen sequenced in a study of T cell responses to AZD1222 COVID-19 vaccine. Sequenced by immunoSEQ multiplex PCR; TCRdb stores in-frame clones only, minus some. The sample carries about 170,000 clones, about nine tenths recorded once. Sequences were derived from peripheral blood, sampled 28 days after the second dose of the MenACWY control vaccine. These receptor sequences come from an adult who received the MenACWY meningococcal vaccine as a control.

The chain's CDR3 is CASSFSRSSYGYTF. The CDR3 nucleotides are TGTGCCAGCAGCTTTTCCAGATCGTCCTATGGCTACACCTTC. V gene TRBV11-2 combines with J gene TRBJ1-2; D remains ambiguous. The CDR3 is made up of 14 amino acids. The V end lost 3 bases, the J end lost 4 bases, and 12 bases lay between the germline ends. CDR1 SGHAT and CDR2 FQNNGV come from the germline V gene.

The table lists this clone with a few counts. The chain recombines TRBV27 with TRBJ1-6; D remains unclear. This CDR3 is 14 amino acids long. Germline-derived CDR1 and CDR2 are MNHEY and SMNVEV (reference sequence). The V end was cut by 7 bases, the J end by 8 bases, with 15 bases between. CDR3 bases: TGTGCCAGCACCCAGTCTCGGGGTTATTCACCCCTCCACTTT. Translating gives CASTQSRGYSPLHF.

CDR3 region: CAWSVRTLSSYEQYF. As DNA, the CDR3 is TGTGCCTGGAGCGTCCGGACCCTGAGCTCCTACGAGCAGTACTTC. V gene TRBV30 combines with J gene TRBJ2-7; D is ambiguous. Germline CDR1 and CDR2: GTSNPN and SVGIG (reference sequence). Trimming cost V 3 bases and J 0 bases, with 15 bases left between them. The CDR3 sequence is 15 residues long. Looking up the rest from reference TRBV30 and TRBJ2-7 gives the full variable domain: SQTIHQWPATLVQPVGSPLSLECTVEGTSNPNLYWYRQAAGRGLQLLFYSVGIGQISSEVPQNLSASRPQDRQFILSSKKLLLSDSGFYLCAWSVRTLSSYEQYFGPGTRLTVT.

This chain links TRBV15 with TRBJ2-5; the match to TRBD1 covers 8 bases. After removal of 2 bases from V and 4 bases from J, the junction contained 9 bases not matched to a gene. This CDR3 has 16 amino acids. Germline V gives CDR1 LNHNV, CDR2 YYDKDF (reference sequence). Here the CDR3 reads CATSRTETGGRETQYF. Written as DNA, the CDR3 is TGTGCCACCAGCAGAACTGAAACAGGGGGAAGAGAGACCCAGTACTTC.

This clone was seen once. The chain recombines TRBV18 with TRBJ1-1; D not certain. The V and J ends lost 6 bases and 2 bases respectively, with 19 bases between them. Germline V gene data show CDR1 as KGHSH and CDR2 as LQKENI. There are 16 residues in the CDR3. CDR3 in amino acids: CASSFMRGIRNTEAFF. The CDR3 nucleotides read TGTGCCAGCTCCTTCATGCGGGGAATCCGTAACACTGAAGCTTTCTTT.

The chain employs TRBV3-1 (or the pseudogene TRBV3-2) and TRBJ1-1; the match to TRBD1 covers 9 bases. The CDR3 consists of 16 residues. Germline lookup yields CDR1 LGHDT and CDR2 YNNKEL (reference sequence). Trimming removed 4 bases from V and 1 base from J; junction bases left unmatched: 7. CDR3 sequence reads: CASSLIPGQGNTEAFF. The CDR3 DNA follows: TGTGCCAGCAGCCTTATCCCGGGACAGGGGAACACTGAAGCTTTCTTT.

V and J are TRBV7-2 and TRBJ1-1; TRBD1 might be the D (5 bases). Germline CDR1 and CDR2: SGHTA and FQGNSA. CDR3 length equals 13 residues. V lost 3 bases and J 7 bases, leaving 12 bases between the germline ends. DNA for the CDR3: TGTGCCAGCAGCTTCTTACGACAGCTTGAAGCTTTCTTT. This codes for CASSFLRQLEAFF.

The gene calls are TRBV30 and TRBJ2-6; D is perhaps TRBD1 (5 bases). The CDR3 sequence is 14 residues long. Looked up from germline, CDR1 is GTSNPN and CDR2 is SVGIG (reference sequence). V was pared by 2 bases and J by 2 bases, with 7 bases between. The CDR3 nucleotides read TGTGCCTGGAGTAAAGGGGCTGGGGCCAACGTCCTGACTTTC. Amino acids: CAWSKGAGANVLTF.

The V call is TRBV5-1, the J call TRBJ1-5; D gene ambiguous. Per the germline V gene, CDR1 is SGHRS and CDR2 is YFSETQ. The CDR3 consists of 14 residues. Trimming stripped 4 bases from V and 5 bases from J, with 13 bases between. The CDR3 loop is CASSPSMGYQPQHF. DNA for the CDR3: TGCGCCAGCAGCCCTTCAATGGGATATCAGCCCCAGCATTTT.

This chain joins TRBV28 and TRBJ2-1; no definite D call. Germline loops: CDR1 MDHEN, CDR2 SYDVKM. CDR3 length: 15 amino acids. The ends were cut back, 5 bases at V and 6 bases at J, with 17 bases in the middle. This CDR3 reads CASSAAGVRGNEQFF. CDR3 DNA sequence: TGTGCCAGCAGTGCCGCCGGAGTTAGAGGCAATGAGCAGTTCTTC.

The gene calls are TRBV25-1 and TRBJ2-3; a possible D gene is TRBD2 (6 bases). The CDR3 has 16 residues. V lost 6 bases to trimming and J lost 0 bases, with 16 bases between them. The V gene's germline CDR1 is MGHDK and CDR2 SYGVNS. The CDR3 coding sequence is TGTGCCAGCAGCCGAGGGGTTAGCGGTAGCACAGATACGCAGTATTTT. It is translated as CASSRGVSGSTDTQYF.

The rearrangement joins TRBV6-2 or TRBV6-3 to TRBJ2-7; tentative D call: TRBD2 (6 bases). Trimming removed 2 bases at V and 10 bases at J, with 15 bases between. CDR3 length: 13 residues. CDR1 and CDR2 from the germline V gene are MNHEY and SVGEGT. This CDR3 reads CASSYGGLDHQYF. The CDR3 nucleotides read TGTGCCAGCAGTTACGGGGGACTTGACCACCAGTACTTC.

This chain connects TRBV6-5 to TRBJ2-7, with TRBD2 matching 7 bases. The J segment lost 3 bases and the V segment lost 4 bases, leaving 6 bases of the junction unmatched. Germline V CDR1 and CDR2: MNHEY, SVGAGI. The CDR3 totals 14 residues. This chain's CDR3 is CASSFGTGGYEQYF. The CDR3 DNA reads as TGTGCCAGCAGTTTCGGGACGGGGGGCTACGAGCAGTACTTC.

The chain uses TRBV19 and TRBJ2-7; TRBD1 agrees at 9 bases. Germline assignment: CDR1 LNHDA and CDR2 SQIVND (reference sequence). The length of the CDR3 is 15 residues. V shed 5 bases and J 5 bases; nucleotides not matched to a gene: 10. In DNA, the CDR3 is TGTGCCAGTAGTCCCCGGGACAGGGTAAGCCACGAGCAGTACTTC. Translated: CASSPRDRVSHEQYF.

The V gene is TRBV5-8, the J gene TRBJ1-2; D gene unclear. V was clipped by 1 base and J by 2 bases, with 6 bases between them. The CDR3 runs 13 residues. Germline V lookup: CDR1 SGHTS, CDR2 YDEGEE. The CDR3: CASSLMGNYGYTF. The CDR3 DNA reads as TGTGCCAGCAGCTTGATGGGCAACTATGGCTACACCTTC.

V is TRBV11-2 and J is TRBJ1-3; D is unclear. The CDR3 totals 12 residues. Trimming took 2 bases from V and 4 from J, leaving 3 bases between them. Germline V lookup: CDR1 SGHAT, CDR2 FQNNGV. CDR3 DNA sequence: TGTGCCAGCAGCTTACAGGGAAACACCATATATTTT. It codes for CASSLQGNTIYF. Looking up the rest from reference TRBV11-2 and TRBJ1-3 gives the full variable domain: EAGVAQSPRYKIIEKRQSVAFWCNPISGHATLYWYQQILGQGPKLLIQFQNNGVVDDSQLPKDRFSAERLKGVDSTLKIQPAKLEDSAVYLCASSLQGNTIYFGEGSWLTVV.

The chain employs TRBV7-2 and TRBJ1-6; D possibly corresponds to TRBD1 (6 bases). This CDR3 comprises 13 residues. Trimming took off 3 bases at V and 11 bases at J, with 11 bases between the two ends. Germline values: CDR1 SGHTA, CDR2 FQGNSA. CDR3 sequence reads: CASSLGQVPPLHF. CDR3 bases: TGTGCCAGCAGCTTGGGACAAGTTCCACCCCTCCACTTT.

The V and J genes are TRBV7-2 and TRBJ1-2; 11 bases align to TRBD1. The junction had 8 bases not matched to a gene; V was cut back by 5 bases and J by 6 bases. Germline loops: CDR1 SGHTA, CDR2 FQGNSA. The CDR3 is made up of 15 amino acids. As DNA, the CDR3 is TGTGCCAGCAGCCCCCCGGGACAGGGGGTAAATGGCTACACCTTC. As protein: CASSPPGQGVNGYTF. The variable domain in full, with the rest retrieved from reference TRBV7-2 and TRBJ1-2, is GAGVSQSPSNKVTEKGKDVELRCDPISGHTALYWYRQSLGQGLEFLIYFQGNSAPDKSGLPSDRFSAERTGGSVSTLTIQRTQQEDSAVYLCASSPPGQGVNGYTFGSGTRLTVV.

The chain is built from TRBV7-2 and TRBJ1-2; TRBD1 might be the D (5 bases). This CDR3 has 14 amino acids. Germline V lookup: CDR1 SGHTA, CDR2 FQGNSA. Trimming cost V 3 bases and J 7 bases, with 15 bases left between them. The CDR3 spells CASSFQGRLLGYTF. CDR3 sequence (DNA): TGTGCCAGCAGCTTCCAGGGACGCCTGCTTGGCTACACCTTC.

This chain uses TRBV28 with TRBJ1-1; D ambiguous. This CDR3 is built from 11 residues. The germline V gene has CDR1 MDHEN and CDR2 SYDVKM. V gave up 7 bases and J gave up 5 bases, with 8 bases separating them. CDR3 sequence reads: CASILETEAFF. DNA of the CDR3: TGTGCCAGCATTCTAGAAACTGAAGCTTTCTTT.

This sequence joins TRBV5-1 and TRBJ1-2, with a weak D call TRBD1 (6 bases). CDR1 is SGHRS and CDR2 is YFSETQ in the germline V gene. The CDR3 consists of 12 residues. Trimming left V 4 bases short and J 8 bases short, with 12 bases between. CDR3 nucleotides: TGCGCCAGCAGCCCCCAGGGGTACGGCTACACCTTC. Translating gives CASSPQGYGYTF.

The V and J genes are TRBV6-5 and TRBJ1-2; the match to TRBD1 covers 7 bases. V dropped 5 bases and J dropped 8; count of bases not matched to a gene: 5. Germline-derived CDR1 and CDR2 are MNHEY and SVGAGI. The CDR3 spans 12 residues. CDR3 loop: CASSHPGGGYTF. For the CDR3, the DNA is TGTGCCAGCAGTCATCCAGGGGGAGGCTACACCTTC.

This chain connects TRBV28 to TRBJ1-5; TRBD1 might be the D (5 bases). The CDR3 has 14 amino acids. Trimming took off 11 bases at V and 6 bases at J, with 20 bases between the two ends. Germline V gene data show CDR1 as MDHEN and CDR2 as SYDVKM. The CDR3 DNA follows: TGTGCCGTCCAGTTGGCAGGGATTTTTCAGCCCCAGCATTTT. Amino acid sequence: CAVQLAGIFQPQHF.

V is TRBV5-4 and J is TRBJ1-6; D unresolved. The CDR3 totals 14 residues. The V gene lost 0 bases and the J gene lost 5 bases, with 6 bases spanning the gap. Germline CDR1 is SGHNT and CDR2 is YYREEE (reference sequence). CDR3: CASSLGFNNSPLHF. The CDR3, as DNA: TGTGCCAGCAGCTTGGGATTCAATAATTCACCCCTCCACTTT.

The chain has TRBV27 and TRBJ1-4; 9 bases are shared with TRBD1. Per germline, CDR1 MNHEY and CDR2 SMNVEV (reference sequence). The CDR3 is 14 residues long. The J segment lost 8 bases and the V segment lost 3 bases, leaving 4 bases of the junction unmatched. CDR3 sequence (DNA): TGTGCCAGCAGTTTTGGGACAGGGCCAGAAAAACTGTTTTTT. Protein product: CASSFGTGPEKLFF.

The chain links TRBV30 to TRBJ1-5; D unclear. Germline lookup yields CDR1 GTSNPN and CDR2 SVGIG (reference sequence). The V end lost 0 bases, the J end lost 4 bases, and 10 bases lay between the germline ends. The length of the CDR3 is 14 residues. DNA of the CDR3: TGTGCCTGGAGTGTGAATTCTCCAAATCAGCCCCAGCATTTT. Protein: CAWSVNSPNQPQHF.

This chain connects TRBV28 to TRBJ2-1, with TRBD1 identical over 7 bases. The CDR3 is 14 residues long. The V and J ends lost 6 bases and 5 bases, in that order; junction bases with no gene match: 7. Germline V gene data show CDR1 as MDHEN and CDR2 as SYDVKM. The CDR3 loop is CASRQTGTNNEQFF. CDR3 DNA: TGTGCCAGCAGACAGACAGGGACCAACAATGAGCAGTTCTTC.

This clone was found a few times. The CDR3, as DNA: TGTGCCAGCAGCTTGGAGGGACTTAATGAAAAACTGTTTTTT. It translates to CASSLEGLNEKLFF. This chain links TRBV5-4 with TRBJ1-4; perhaps TRBD1 as D (5 bases). Germline lookup yields CDR1 SGHNT and CDR2 YYREEE (reference sequence). The CDR3 sequence is 14 residues long. Trimming removed 0 bases at V and 4 bases at J, with 7 bases between.

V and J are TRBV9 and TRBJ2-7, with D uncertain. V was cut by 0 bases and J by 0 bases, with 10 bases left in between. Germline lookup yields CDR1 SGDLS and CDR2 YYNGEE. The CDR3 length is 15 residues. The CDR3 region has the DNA TGTGCCAGCAGCGTAGGGCCCGCTAGCTCCTACGAGCAGTACTTC. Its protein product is CASSVGPASSYEQYF.

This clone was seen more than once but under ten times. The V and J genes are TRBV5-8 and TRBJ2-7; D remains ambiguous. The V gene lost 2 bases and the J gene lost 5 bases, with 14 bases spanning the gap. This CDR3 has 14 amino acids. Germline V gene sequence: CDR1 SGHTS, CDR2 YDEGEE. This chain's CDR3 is CASSFRTLTNEQYF. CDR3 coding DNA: TGTGCCAGCAGCTTCCGGACCTTAACCAACGAGCAGTACTTC.